This TCR beta chain stems from a study of shared clonotypes between healthy human individuals (dated by TCRdb to 2019 to 2021). About the full investigation: A few men and two women, aged 18 to 49 years, made up the cohort. For each donor, CD4 naive and CD4 memory were each given three plates, CD8 naive was given two plates, and CD8 memory was given one plate. The study deeply sequenced blood TCR repertoires of five healthy adults to estimate repertoire size and the extent of clonotype sharing between individuals. Libraries were prepared and TCR repertoires were sequenced by different laboratories using diverse techniques, in order to increase sequencing depth and limit assay-specific biases. Between about 0.85 and 9.5 billion PBMCs per donor were obtained by leukapheresis.

Here is what the overall study found, with its caveats: The genetic and exposure-history diversity represented was limited by the small number of donors. Compared with non-shared clonotypes, clonotypes shared by all four sorted-subset donors had higher generation probabilities. Sampling was restricted to blood, and TCR repertoires in tissue are likely to differ from TCR repertoires in blood. Larger estimated clonotype richness was generally found for naive subsets than for memory subsets. Sharing across four donors was observed for 5% to 6.5% of naive CD4, over 3% of naive CD8, 2% to 2.5% of memory CD4, and roughly 0.43% of memory CD8 clonotypes. Pairwise subsampling indicated that sequencing depth was expected to affect the degree of clonotype sharing among donors. Rarefaction of sorted-subset datasets indicated incomplete sequencing despite the large sequencing depth.

This clone has a single count. Its antigen is not yet known. One base away there is no much larger clone; base qualities are not given. The sample has other DNA sequences that encode this CDR3 too. The donors were healthy, HIV-negative adults with no recently reported acute infections or vaccinations. Every donor was a Caucasian adult living in Nashville, Tennessee, USA. Magnetic negative selection was used to enrich CD4+ T cells, after which naive cells were positively selected on CD45RA and the negative fraction became the memory subset. Blood was obtained by leukapheresis, after which PBMCs were separated by Ficoll-Histopaque density gradient centrifugation and cryopreserved in liquid nitrogen vapor phase. Analytical flow cytometry was used to check the purity and quantity of each magnetically sorted T cell population. From each sorted fraction, genomic DNA was isolated and quantified by UV absorbance on a Nanodrop 2000c.

Using the deep immunoSEQ assay, multiplex PCR amplified TCR CDR3 regions from genomic DNA. For each cell subset, the extracted genomic DNA was distributed evenly across all wells of several immunoSEQ 96-well plates, and each plate served as one replicate. For sorted subsets, around 200 ng genomic DNA, equal to about 30,000 T cell genomes, was loaded into each replicate PCR. Purified libraries were quantified with a Qubit 3.0 fluorometer, sized on a Bioanalyzer 2100, and re-quantified with the KAPA Library Quantification kit. Every immunoSEQ 96-well plate was sequenced on a separate single-read 150-cycle Illumina NextSeq 550 flow cell. As for the original processing: The immunoSEQ output contained only junctional sequences without quality scores, so filtering could not match that applied to full-length reads. To assign V/J genes and CDR3, sequences were annotated using PyIR, a Python wrapper for IgBLAST v1.9, with IMGT germline references. Reads were removed for weak V/J assignments (E-value above 1e-6), missing CDR3, stop codons, out-of-frame junctions, or ambiguous translated residues. V3J clonotypes were defined by identical inferred V gene, J gene, and CDR3 amino acid sequence. Percentage overlap between repertoires was calculated by dividing the number of shared unique clonotypes by the size of the smaller repertoire. Three approaches were used to assess repertoire richness: RTK rarefaction, the Chao1 estimator, and Recon v2.1 estimates of unobserved clonotypes. OLGA was used to compute generation probabilities for all TCRbeta clonotypes that the gDNA method yielded from a handful of donors. Sourced from immuneACCESS, this table was stored by TCRdb with only in-frame sequences that have V and J called. A share of the clones is absent; for the studies checked, an unresolved V gene accounts for under half, and the remainder has no known explanation. That table supplies the V and J calls and clone size; D and trimming were determined from the DNA. This sample holds some 2.1 million clones; roughly 94% were observed only once. The ten most abundant clones make up roughly 0.13% of the sample.

Source material: naive CD4+ T cells sorted from blood. Read against the paper, the sample's cell subset or site label means: CD45RA+ positively selected. The receptor comes from a man younger than 35 in good health.

The CDR3 here reads CASSPGGSSYNEQFF. The DNA sequence is as follows: TGTGCCAGCAGCCCAGGGGGGAGCTCCTACAATGAGCAGTTCTTC. The chain couples TRBV28 to TRBJ2-1; TRBD1 is perhaps the D gene, given 7 matching bases. In the germline V gene, CDR1 corresponds to MDHEN and CDR2 to SYDVKM. Cut back by 6 bases and 0 bases, the V and J ends lie 12 bases apart. Spanning cysteine to phenylalanine, the CDR3 consists of 15 amino acids. Only CDR3 DNA remains: 45 bases, in frame from the first base.